This T cell receptor (beta chain) was sequenced during a study of T cell repertoires in cytomegalovirus infection. Overall study: It can be stated that public TCR beta signatures indicated CMV infection as well as a matching HLA type.

Unmatched junction bases numbered 6, after V lost 0 bases and J lost 4 bases. The CDR3 extends over 15 amino acids. Germline V gene data show CDR1 as SQVTM and CDR2 as ANQGSEA. As concerns this clonotype: Its specificity is unknown.

Whole-study findings and limits: Of the TCR beta families, the public ones yielded a cumulative frequency that identified carriers of CMV plus the relevant HLA. The ex vivo response was dominated by HLA-C-restricted CMV-specific TCR beta clonotypes.

TCRdb called the reads again in MiXCR, with one record for every CDR3 protein. The sample includes approximately 500,000 distinct CDR3 sequences, 16% of them seen just once. The J gene is TRBJ2-7, the V gene TRBV29-1; 10 bases are a match to TRBD1. The receptor was isolated from a human donor in good health (CMV status not recorded). Some clones in this sample may be carry-over from other donors' samples. The sample comprised CD8+ T cells from PBMCs. CDR3 sequence: CSVEERRQGAYEQYF. Written as DNA, the CDR3 is TGCAGCGTTGAAGAACGGCGACAGGGGGCGTACGAGCAGTACTTC.